The 29 T cell receptor beta chains presented below share a single source sample, sequenced in a study of human T cells and chemical hapten exposure. TCRdb fed the RACE reads into MiXCR, producing one record per CDR3 protein. The sample has over 300,000 distinct CDR3 sequences, roughly 5.3% seen once. Time point: pre-sensitization, week 0. The treatment was: therapeutic diphenylcyclopropenone sensitization with weekly scalp DPC. Source: whole blood, taken in connection with sensitization to the hapten diphenylcyclopropenone (DPC). The origin of the receptors is a woman in her forties or fifties with alopecia areata. Some clones in this sample may be carry-over from other donors' samples.

This clonotype was seen at least ten times. The V gene is TRBV27, the J gene TRBJ1-2; D unresolved. Germline loops: CDR1 MNHEY, CDR2 SMNVEV (reference sequence). V was cut by 3 bases and J by 2 bases, with 16 bases left in between. This CDR3 comprises 16 residues. CDR3 amino acids: CASSLSQEGGNYGYTF. In nucleotides, the CDR3 is TGTGCCAGCAGTTTGTCCCAGGAGGGAGGAAACTATGGCTACACCTTC.

This clonotype was seen ten or more times. The J gene is TRBJ2-1, the V gene TRBV11-2; 9 bases align to TRBD2. J lost 15 bases, V lost 4 bases, and 13 bases had no gene match. The CDR3 runs to 14 residues. Germline V gene sequence: CDR1 SGHAT, CDR2 FQNNGV. The chain's CDR3 is CASSSPYHGTSMFF. The DNA of the CDR3 is TGTGCCAGCAGCTCCCCTTATCACGGGACTAGCATGTTCTTC.

This clonotype was seen ten or more times. This chain links TRBV4-3 with TRBJ1-4; 7 nucleotides agree with TRBD1. CDR3 length: 15 residues. Per germline, CDR1 LGHNA and CDR2 YSLEER. Trimming at V came to 4 bases and at J to 8 bases, leaving 10 bases not matched to a gene. The CDR3 region is CASSPGTARGEKLFF. DNA of the CDR3: TGCGCCAGCAGCCCTGGGACAGCCAGGGGGGAAAAACTGTTTTTT.

This clonotype was detected a few times. V usage is TRBV7-2 and J usage is TRBJ2-7, with TRBD2 as a possible D gene (5 bases). Germline lookup yields CDR1 SGHTA and CDR2 FQGNSA. Trimming took 5 bases from V and 4 from J, leaving 9 bases between them. The CDR3 contains 12 residues. CDR3 sequence reads: CASSQTRYEQYF. The CDR3 DNA sequence: TGTGCCAGCAGCCAAACTAGATACGAGCAGTACTTC.

This clonotype was observed many times. The chain links TRBV2 to TRBJ2-3; 7 nucleotides align to TRBD2. In germline, CDR1 is SNHLY, CDR2 FYNNEI. The CDR3 has 15 residues. With V trimmed by 6 bases and J by 3 bases, 9 bases remained unmatched. The CDR3 nucleotides are TGTGCCAGCAGAGAGGGGAGGGGCTGGACAGATACGCAGTATTTT. It codes for CASREGRGWTDTQYF.

This clonotype was found many times. At one boundary the junction diverges from the germline segment, which might be a read error. The chain employs TRBV6-5 and TRBJ2-1, with D uncertain. CDR1 and CDR2 from the germline V gene are MNHEY and SVGAGI. The CDR3 is 13 amino acids. CDR3 sequence reads: CASSYTGSGEQFF. For the CDR3, the DNA is TGTGCCAGTAGTTATACGGGTTCCGGTGAGCAGTTCTTC.

This clonotype was recorded at least ten times. The chain recombines TRBV20-1 with TRBJ2-1; D is ambiguous. CDR1 is DFQATT, CDR2 SNEGSKA, per germline (reference sequence). The CDR3 covers 14 residues. Trimming cost V 4 bases and J 6 bases, with 16 bases left between them. The CDR3 DNA reads as TGCAGTGCTATCAGGATCCTCTACCCCAATGAGCAGTTCTTC. Protein product: CSAIRILYPNEQFF.

Ten or more counts support this clonotype. V usage is TRBV6-5 and J usage is TRBJ2-3; no clear D. The V gene lost 6 bases and the J gene lost 4 bases, with 17 bases spanning the gap. The CDR3 has 15 amino acids. Germline V lookup: CDR1 MNHEY, CDR2 SVGAGI. The CDR3 DNA is TGTGCCAGCAGCCGACATTCTAGGGCCGCAGATACGCAGTATTTT. Translation gives CASSRHSRAADTQYF.

This clonotype showed up just a few times. The chain couples TRBV20-1 to TRBJ2-4; 14 bases line up with TRBD2. Germline values: CDR1 DFQATT, CDR2 SNEGSKA (reference sequence). The CDR3 covers 15 residues. Germline trimming cut 3 bases from V and 7 bases from J; bases unmatched to any gene: 5. The CDR3 region is CSASTRTSGRNIQYF. As DNA, the CDR3 is TGCAGTGCTAGTACGAGGACTAGCGGGAGGAACATTCAGTACTTC.

This clonotype has ten or more counts. The chain couples TRBV5-1 to TRBJ2-7; the D is unclear. The germline CDR1 and CDR2 sequences are SGHRS and YFSETQ. The CDR3 spans 13 residues. V dropped 5 bases and J dropped 2 bases, with 11 bases sitting between them. Here the CDR3 reads CASSTPATYEQYF. CDR3 in DNA: TGCGCCAGCAGTACACCGGCCACCTACGAGCAGTACTTC.

This clonotype has ten or more counts. The chain has TRBV11-2 and TRBJ2-7, with TRBD2 matching over 9 bases. Germline V gene sequence: CDR1 SGHAT, CDR2 FQNNGV. Germline trimming cut 2 bases from V and 6 bases from J; bases unmatched to any gene: 11. This CDR3 spans 16 amino acids. This chain's CDR3 is CASSLLGGRAVVEQYF. The CDR3 bases are TGTGCCAGCAGCTTACTCGGCGGGAGGGCGGTTGTCGAGCAGTACTTC.

In its sample, this clonotype was seen many times. The gene calls are TRBV28 and TRBJ1-5; a possible D gene is TRBD1 (5 bases). The V end was cut by 4 bases, the J end by 3 bases, with 22 bases between. The CDR3 runs 18 residues. Germline V gene data show CDR1 as MDHEN and CDR2 as SYDVKM. CDR3: CASSSDRKPTINNQPQHF. The CDR3 DNA reads TGTGCCAGCAGTTCCGACAGAAAGCCGACTATAAACAATCAGCCCCAGCATTTT.

This clonotype was seen only a few times. The chain uses TRBV6-6 and TRBJ2-7, with TRBD2 as a possible D gene (6 bases). Deletions cut 6 bases from V and 3 bases from J, with 18 bases between. This CDR3 region has 15 residues. Germline V CDR1 and CDR2: MNHNY, SVGAGI (reference sequence). This CDR3 reads CASREEGMGSYEQYF. In nucleotides, the CDR3 is TGTGCCAGCAGGGAGGAGGGAATGGGGAGCTACGAGCAGTACTTC.

The V and J genes are TRBV4-3 and TRBJ1-3; D remains unclear. The ends were cut back, 0 bases at V and 4 bases at J, with 10 bases in the middle. The CDR3 has 15 amino acids. CDR1 is LGHNA and CDR2 is YSLEER in the germline V gene. CDR3 coding DNA: TGCGCCAGCAGCCAAGATGGCGCAGGAGGAAACACCATATATTTT. Translation gives CASSQDGAGGNTIYF.

This clonotype turned up a few times. The J gene is TRBJ2-3, the V gene TRBV20-1; tentatively, D is TRBD2 (7 bases). CDR1 and CDR2 from the germline V gene are DFQATT and SNEGSKA (reference sequence). The CDR3 length is 14 residues. V was cut by 3 bases and J by 7 bases, with 17 bases left in between. The CDR3 spells CSARVGGAPYTQYF. CDR3 sequence (DNA): TGCAGTGCTAGGGTAGGGGGGGCACCCTATACGCAGTATTTT.

This clonotype occurred many times. This chain uses TRBV29-1 with TRBJ2-1, with unresolved D. Germline V gene lookup returns CDR1 SQVTM and CDR2 ANQGSEA. CDR3 length equals 15 residues. Trimming took off 7 bases at V and 4 bases at J, with 20 bases between the two ends. The CDR3 is CSARPFLAEYNEQFF. Here the CDR3 DNA reads TGCAGCGCCCGCCCCTTTCTGGCCGAATACAATGAGCAGTTCTTC.

In its sample, this clonotype was seen many times. V gene TRBV5-4 combines with J gene TRBJ1-6; D is undetermined. The CDR3 spans 12 residues. V was pared by 1 base and J by 4 bases, with 0 bases between. Germline CDR1 is SGHNT and CDR2 is YYREEE (reference sequence). The chain's CDR3 is CASSLYNSPLHF. CDR3 DNA sequence: TGTGCCAGCAGCTTGTATAATTCACCCCTCCACTTT.

This clonotype appeared many times. This sequence joins TRBV6-6 and TRBJ1-1; TRBD1 matches 10 bases. CDR1 and CDR2 from the germline V gene are MNHNY and SVGAGI (reference sequence). This CDR3 is 14 amino acids long. The V gene end was trimmed by 7 bases and the J gene end by 0 bases; junction bases not matched to a gene: 2. In nucleotides, the CDR3 is TGTGCCAGCAAGGACAGGGGGTTGAACACTGAAGCTTTCTTT. It is translated as CASKDRGLNTEAFF.

This clonotype was detected a few times. The chain links TRBV3-1 to TRBJ2-3; TRBD2 agrees at 11 bases. Trimming cost V 3 bases and J 6 bases; bases outside gene matches: 8. CDR3 length: 16 amino acids. Germline V gene data show CDR1 as LGHDT and CDR2 as YNNKEL (reference sequence). The CDR3 sequence is CASSHHELAGVDTQYF. CDR3 sequence (DNA): TGTGCCAGCAGCCACCACGAACTAGCGGGAGTGGATACGCAGTATTTT.

This clonotype has just a few counts. The genes are TRBV29-1 and TRBJ1-2, with a weak D call TRBD1 (6 bases). The V end was cut by 3 bases, the J end by 7 bases, with 9 bases between. Germline CDR1 and CDR2: SQVTM and ANQGSEA. The CDR3 sequence is 11 residues long. This CDR3 reads CSVDGGLGYTF. DNA for the CDR3: TGCAGCGTTGACGGGGGGCTTGGCTACACCTTC.

This clonotype was seen at least ten times. This rearrangement joins TRBV6-2 or TRBV6-3 to TRBJ2-3; tentatively, D is TRBD2 (6 bases). V shed 6 bases and J shed 0 bases, with 10 bases lying between them. CDR3 size: 14 residues. Germline CDR1 and CDR2: MNHEY and SVGEGT. CDR3 residues: CASRRLVSTDTQYF. CDR3 in DNA: TGTGCCAGCAGGCGACTAGTTAGCACAGATACGCAGTATTTT.

CDR3 sequence (DNA): TGTGCCAGCACCGCCCCTTCTCTGATGGGGTATGGCTACACCTTC. Amino acid sequence: CASTAPSLMGYGYTF. The V gene is TRBV6-2 or TRBV6-3, the J gene TRBJ1-2; the D is unclear. Germline loops: CDR1 MNHEY, CDR2 SVGEGT. Between the trimmed V and J ends, which lost 7 bases and 5 bases, there was a span of 20 bases. CDR3 size: 15 residues.

This rearrangement joins TRBV5-4 to TRBJ2-4; the D gene is possibly TRBD2 (5 bases). Germline CDR1 is SGHNT and CDR2 is YYREEE (reference sequence). The CDR3 is 15 residues long. The V gene lost 0 bases and the J gene lost 8 bases, with 15 bases spanning the gap. The CDR3 DNA follows: TGTGCCAGCAGCTTGGGTCGTAGCCTGGGAGACATTCAGTACTTC. Translated: CASSLGRSLGDIQYF.

This clonotype has a handful of counts. The chain employs TRBV11-2 and TRBJ1-1; TRBD1 might be the D (5 bases). Germline V gene lookup returns CDR1 SGHAT and CDR2 FQNNGV. Trimming cost V 1 base and J 3 bases, with 6 bases left between them. This CDR3 spans 13 amino acids. This CDR3 is CASSLGGHTEAFF. Here the CDR3 DNA reads TGTGCCAGCAGCTTAGGGGGCCACACTGAAGCTTTCTTT.

This clonotype was picked up many times. This sequence joins TRBV28 and TRBJ1-1; D gene unclear. This CDR3 is 14 amino acids long. V shed 7 bases and J shed 0 bases, with 12 bases lying between them. Germline lookup yields CDR1 MDHEN and CDR2 SYDVKM. The CDR3 region has the DNA TGTGCCAGCACCCAGCCCCTTATGAACACTGAAGCTTTCTTT. Protein product: CASTQPLMNTEAFF.

This clonotype was detected ten times or more. Here the CDR3 DNA reads TGTGCCAGCAGCTTAGCGGGGCCCCTAGTCTTAGCCAAAAACATTCAGTACTTC. It yields the protein CASSLAGPLVLAKNIQYF. This chain uses TRBV7-8 with TRBJ2-4, with TRBD1 as a possible D gene (5 bases). This CDR3 region has 18 residues. CDR1 is SGHVS, CDR2 FQNEAQ, per germline. Deletions cut 0 bases from V and 0 bases from J, with 15 bases between.

This clonotype was picked up many times. The CDR3 DNA reads as TGCGCCAGCAGCTTGGCAGGGACGGGCACTGAAGCTTTCTTT. It specifies CASSLAGTGTEAFF. This chain connects TRBV5-1 to TRBJ1-1; possible D gene TRBD1, 5 bases. Deletions cut 0 bases from V and 4 bases from J, with 10 bases between. CDR1 is SGHRS and CDR2 is YFSETQ in the germline V gene. The CDR3 runs 14 residues.

This clonotype was detected ten times or more. The rearrangement links TRBV20-1 to TRBJ2-5; 9 nucleotides line up with TRBD2. This CDR3 comprises 15 residues. With V trimmed by 2 bases and J by 3 bases, 7 bases remained unmatched. CDR1 DFQATT and CDR2 SNEGSKA come from the germline V gene (reference sequence). The CDR3 DNA sequence: TGCAGTGCTAGAACTCCTATAGCGGGAGAAGAGACCCAGTACTTC. Residues: CSARTPIAGEETQYF.

This clonotype was seen ten or more times. This sequence joins TRBV9 and TRBJ2-7; tentative D call: TRBD1 (7 bases). Germline CDR1 SGDLS, CDR2 YYNGEE. This CDR3 spans 14 amino acids. The V end lost 2 bases, the J end lost 7 bases, and 16 bases lay between the germline ends. CDR3 nucleotides: TGTGCCAGCAGCGTGGCGCCGACAGGGAGGGAGCAGTACTTC. This sequence encodes CASSVAPTGREQYF.